Each of the 26 T cell receptor beta chains below was sequenced from the same sample in a study of T cells after yellow fever vaccination. TCRdb independently ran MiXCR on the 5' RACE reads; one entry per CDR3 protein. The sample shows over 200,000 distinct CDR3 sequences, 6.7% of them seen only once. The source material was CD4+ T cells sorted from PBMCs, sampled on the day of the yellow fever booster vaccination. All receptors come from a man aged 30-40 years who received the YFV17D yellow fever vaccine.

This chain connects TRBV7-2 to TRBJ2-1; 9 bases line up with TRBD2. J lost 9 bases, V lost 6 bases, and 3 bases had no gene match. Germline CDR1 and CDR2: SGHTA and FQGNSA. This CDR3 has 12 amino acids. The CDR3, as DNA: TGTGCCAGCAGGGGACTAGCTATTGAGCAGTTCTTC. Its protein is CASRGLAIEQFF.

In its sample, this clonotype was seen many times. The chain is built from TRBV7-2 and TRBJ2-7; tentatively, D is TRBD2 (5 bases). The CDR3 loop spans 14 amino acids. Germline CDR1 SGHTA, CDR2 FQGNSA. Trimming shortened V by 3 bases and J by 3 bases, and 12 bases separated the two germline ends. The CDR3 DNA reads TGTGCCAGCAGCTTCGAGGGCAGCTACTACGAGCAGTACTTC. Its translation: CASSFEGSYYEQYF.

This clonotype was detected many times. This chain links TRBV6-1 with TRBJ1-1; 7 bases are a match to TRBD1. This CDR3 has 14 residues. After removal of 3 bases from V and 6 bases from J, the junction contained 7 bases not matched to a gene. The germline gives CDR1 MNHNS, CDR2 SASEGT. CDR3 loop: CASSEVPQGAEAFF. The DNA of the CDR3 is TGTGCCAGCAGTGAGGTCCCTCAGGGGGCTGAAGCTTTCTTT.

Only a few counts were recorded for this clonotype. The CDR3: CANGLAGLSRAYTQYF. The CDR3 coding sequence is TGTGCCAACGGACTAGCGGGATTGTCGAGGGCGTATACGCAGTATTTT. The J gene is TRBJ2-3, the V gene TRBV7-9, with 12 positions matching TRBD2. Unmatched junction bases numbered 15, after V lost 10 bases and J lost 7 bases. The V gene's germline CDR1 is SEHNR and CDR2 FQNEAQ (reference sequence). The CDR3 length is 16 residues.

Many counts were recorded for this clonotype. The chain couples TRBV27 to TRBJ1-6, with TRBD1 identical over 11 bases. Germline V gene lookup returns CDR1 MNHEY and CDR2 SMNVEV (reference sequence). The CDR3 runs to 15 residues. V lost 8 bases and J lost 7; bases outside the gene matches: 7. The CDR3 sequence: CASGGQGALNSPLHF. Written as DNA, the CDR3 is TGTGCCAGCGGCGGACAGGGGGCGCTAAATTCACCCCTCCACTTT.

The gene calls are TRBV28 and TRBJ1-4, with 9 bases identical to TRBD1. The J segment lost 10 bases and the V segment lost 10 bases, leaving 10 bases of the junction unmatched. CDR1 is MDHEN and CDR2 is SYDVKM in the germline V gene. The CDR3 consists of 13 residues. CDR3 in amino acids: CATRQGVGGKLFF. The CDR3 nucleotides read TGTGCCACCCGACAGGGGGTAGGAGGAAAACTGTTTTTT.

This clonotype was counted a few times. V and J are TRBV15 and TRBJ2-1; no clear D gene. Germline V gives CDR1 LNHNV, CDR2 YYDKDF (reference sequence). The CDR3 covers 14 residues. V lost 7 bases and J 7 bases, leaving 17 bases between the germline ends. The CDR3 DNA sequence: TGTGCCACCACCAAAACCGTAGGGCGGAATGAGCAGTTCTTC. It codes for CATTKTVGRNEQFF.

This clonotype showed up many times. The gene calls are TRBV6-5 and TRBJ2-7, with 9 bases fitting TRBD1. The ends lost 2 bases at V and 7 bases at J; junction bases unmatched: 6. Germline V lookup: CDR1 MNHEY, CDR2 SVGAGI. The CDR3 has 14 amino acids. DNA for the CDR3: TGTGCCAGCAGTTACGGGACAGGGCCTAGGGAGCAGTACTTC. Translation: CASSYGTGPREQYF.

The genes are TRBV6-2 or TRBV6-3 and TRBJ2-7, with D unclear. V lost 2 bases, J lost 5 bases, and 4 bases lay in between. Per the germline V gene, CDR1 is MNHEY and CDR2 is SVGEGT. This CDR3 has 11 residues. CDR3 residues: CASSYDNEQYF. CDR3 DNA: TGTGCCAGCAGTTACGATAACGAGCAGTACTTC.

The table lists this clonotype with many counts. This chain links TRBV7-8 with TRBJ2-4; 12 positions match TRBD2. Per the germline V gene, CDR1 is SGHVS and CDR2 is FQNEAQ. CDR3 size: 16 residues. After removal of 1 base from V and 5 bases from J, the junction contained 3 bases not matched to a gene. CDR3 bases: TGTGCCAGCAGCTTAGAGGCTAGCGGGAGGGAAAACATTCAGTACTTC. This encodes CASSLEASGRENIQYF.

The chain couples TRBV6-1 to TRBJ2-1, with 10 positions matching TRBD2. This CDR3 region has 13 residues. Trimming removed 11 bases from V and 7 bases from J; junction bases left unmatched: 8. From germline, CDR1 is MNHNS and CDR2 SASEGT. CDR3 in amino acids: CALRASGSNEQFF. The DNA of the CDR3 is TGTGCCCTACGGGCTAGCGGGAGTAATGAGCAGTTCTTC.

This chain connects TRBV5-1 to TRBJ2-3; unclear D gene. Trimming shortened V by 5 bases and J by 2 bases, and 9 bases separated the two germline ends. The CDR3 covers 13 residues. Germline CDR1 is SGHRS and CDR2 is YFSETQ. The CDR3 is CASREPFTDTQYF. The CDR3 DNA reads as TGCGCCAGCAGGGAGCCATTCACAGATACGCAGTATTTT.

This clonotype was detected many times. The chain joins TRBV28 to TRBJ2-5; the D call may be TRBD1 or TRBD2 (6 bases each). V was clipped by 4 bases and J by 4 bases, with 16 bases between them. This CDR3 region has 15 residues. The germline gives CDR1 MDHEN, CDR2 SYDVKM. DNA for the CDR3: TGTGCCAGCAGTTCCCCGACCGGGGGCGTAGAGACCCAGTACTTC. Translation: CASSSPTGGVETQYF.

This clonotype was seen a handful of times. This chain connects TRBV5-1 to TRBJ1-2; the D gene is possibly TRBD1 (6 bases). CDR1 and CDR2 (germline): SGHRS, YFSETQ. Deletions cut 7 bases from V and 2 bases from J, with 12 bases between. The length of the CDR3 is 13 residues. The CDR3 sequence is CASAPGENYGYTF. In nucleotides, the CDR3 is TGCGCCAGCGCTCCAGGGGAGAACTATGGCTACACCTTC.

This clonotype came up a few times. The rearrangement links TRBV11-2 to TRBJ2-1, with 8 positions matching TRBD1. This CDR3 spans 12 amino acids. Germline CDR1 SGHAT, CDR2 FQNNGV. The V and J ends lost 1 base and 12 bases, in that order; junction bases with no gene match: 2. CDR3 DNA sequence: TGTGCCAGCAGCTTAGTGGACAGGGTGCAGTTCTTC. Protein product: CASSLVDRVQFF.

Ten or more counts support this clonotype. CDR3 DNA: TGTGCCAGCAGCTTTCGGAGCACCGGGGAGCTGTTTTTT. Amino acid sequence: CASSFRSTGELFF. The chain has TRBV11-3 and TRBJ2-2, with no clear D. CDR1 and CDR2 from the germline V gene are SGHNT and YENEEA. Trimming left V 3 bases short and J 4 bases short, with 6 bases between. The CDR3 contains 13 residues.

This clonotype was counted only a few times. One end of the junction varies from germline; a read error may be responsible. This chain links TRBV5-4 with TRBJ2-7; 11 nucleotides agree with TRBD1. Germline values: CDR1 SGHNT, CDR2 YYREEE (reference sequence). The length of the CDR3 is 15 residues. CDR3 amino acids: CASSVDRGRSHEQYF. CDR3 nucleotides: TGTGCCAGCAGCGTGGACAGGGGGCGCTCCCACGAGCAGTACTTC.

This clonotype turned up a few times. The V call is TRBV6-2 or TRBV6-3, the J call TRBJ2-3, with 8 nucleotides matching TRBD2. The germline CDR1 and CDR2 sequences are MNHEY and SVGEGT. V trimming: 4 bases; J trimming: 1 base; junction bases outside the gene matches: 13. The CDR3 covers 18 residues. This CDR3 reads CASSSGREALVGTDTQYF. The CDR3 DNA reads as TGTGCCAGCAGTTCTGGGCGGGAGGCCCTGGTGGGCACAGATACGCAGTATTTT.

This clonotype showed up just a few times. J is TRBJ1-6 and V is TRBV5-6; 10 bases are a match to TRBD1. Germline CDR1 is SGHDT and CDR2 is YYEEEE. The CDR3 spans 13 residues. J lost 9 bases, V lost 7 bases, and 4 bases had no gene match. The CDR3 protein is CASFGQGGSPLHF. CDR3 DNA sequence: TGTGCCAGCTTTGGACAGGGGGGTTCACCCCTCCACTTT.

This clonotype has at least ten counts. The J gene is TRBJ2-1, the V gene TRBV20-1; TRBD2 matches at 14 bases. Trimming removed 2 bases from V and 7 bases from J; junction bases left unmatched: 7. CDR1 is DFQATT, CDR2 SNEGSKA, per germline (reference sequence). This CDR3 is built from 16 residues. The CDR3 DNA reads as TGCAGTGCTAGATCCCCGGGACTAGCGGGAGCTAATGAGCAGTTCTTC. Its protein product is CSARSPGLAGANEQFF.

V is TRBV12-3 or TRBV12-4 and J is TRBJ2-7; 7 bases line up with TRBD2. The V segment lost 7 bases and the J segment 1 base; nucleotides outside the gene matches: 7. This CDR3 has 14 amino acids. CDR3 loop: CASTPRRESYEQYF. CDR3 sequence (DNA): TGTGCCAGCACCCCTAGGCGGGAGTCCTACGAGCAGTACTTC.

On this clonotype itself: Since a much larger clone is just one base distant, this may be a read error. The V and J genes are TRBV5-1 and TRBJ2-3; 7 bases are a match to TRBD1. Germline V CDR1 and CDR2: SGHRS, YFSETQ. The trim removed 4 bases at V and 6 bases at J, leaving 14 bases unmatched. The CDR3 is 16 amino acids. DNA of the CDR3: TGCGCCAGCAGCGCTTCCGGGACAGCCGGACATGATACGCAGTATTTT. This translates into CASSASGTAGHDTQYF.

This clonotype was seen ten or more times. This chain joins TRBV5-5 and TRBJ2-2; 7 bases line up with TRBD2. Germline V gene sequence: CDR1 SGHKS, CDR2 YYEKEE (reference sequence). The CDR3 runs 16 residues. V shed 0 bases and J 4 bases; nucleotides not matched to a gene: 6. The CDR3 region is CASSLGPAGTTGELFF. CDR3 coding DNA: TGTGCCAGCAGCTTGGGACCAGCGGGAACCACCGGGGAGCTGTTTTTT.

The chain recombines TRBV28 with TRBJ2-7; perhaps TRBD1 as D (5 bases). CDR1 and CDR2 (germline): MDHEN, SYDVKM. Trimming took 3 bases from V and 2 from J, leaving 8 bases between them. The CDR3 is 13 amino acids. The CDR3 loop reads CASSFTGAYEQYF. In DNA, the CDR3 is TGTGCCAGCAGTTTTACAGGAGCCTACGAGCAGTACTTC.

V is TRBV7-2 and J is TRBJ2-5; no clear D. The CDR3 has 14 amino acids. The V gene lost 5 bases and the J gene lost 4 bases, with 14 bases spanning the gap. Germline values: CDR1 SGHTA, CDR2 FQGNSA. CDR3 protein: CASSAWVNGETQYF. Here the CDR3 DNA reads TGTGCCAGCAGCGCCTGGGTGAACGGAGAGACCCAGTACTTC.

The rearrangement links TRBV5-4 to TRBJ1-1, with D hard to call. From germline, CDR1 is SGHNT and CDR2 YYREEE (reference sequence). CDR3 length: 13 amino acids. The V end was cut by 1 base, the J end by 3 bases, with 7 bases between. The CDR3 sequence is CASSLKQHTEAFF. The CDR3 DNA follows: TGTGCCAGCAGCTTGAAACAGCACACTGAAGCTTTCTTT. Full variable domain (rest looked up from reference TRBV5-4 and TRBJ1-1): ETGVTQSPTHLIKTRGQQVTLRCSSQSGHNTVSWYQQALGQGPQFIFQYYREEENGRGNFPPRFSGLQFPNYSSELNVNALELDDSALYLCASSLKQHTEAFFGQGTRLTVV.